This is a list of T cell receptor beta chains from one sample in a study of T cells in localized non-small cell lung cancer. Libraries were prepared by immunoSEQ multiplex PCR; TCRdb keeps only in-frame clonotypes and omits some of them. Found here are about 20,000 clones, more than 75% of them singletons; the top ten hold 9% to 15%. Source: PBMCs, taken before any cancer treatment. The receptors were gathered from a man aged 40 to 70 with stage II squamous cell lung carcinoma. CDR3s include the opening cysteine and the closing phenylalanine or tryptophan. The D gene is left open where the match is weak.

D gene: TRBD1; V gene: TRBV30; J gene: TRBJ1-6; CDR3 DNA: TGTGCCTGGAGTCGGACAGGGGATTATTCACCCCTCCACTTT; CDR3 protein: CAWSRTGDYSPLHF
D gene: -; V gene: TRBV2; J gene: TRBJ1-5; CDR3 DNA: TGTGCCAGCAGGGCAGGATTTCAGCCCCAGCATTTT; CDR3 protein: CASRAGFQPQHF
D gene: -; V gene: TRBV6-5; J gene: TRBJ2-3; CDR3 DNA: TGTGCCAGCAGTTACTCACGAGATACGCAGTATTTT; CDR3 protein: CASSYSRDTQYF
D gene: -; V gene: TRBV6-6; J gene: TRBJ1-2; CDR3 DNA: TGTGCCAGCAGTTACGGGTTTGGCTACACCTTC; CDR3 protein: CASSYGFGYTF
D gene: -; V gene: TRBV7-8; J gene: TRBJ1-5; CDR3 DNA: TGTGCCAGCAGCTCGACAGGTGGCAATCAGCCCCAGCATTTT; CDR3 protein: CASSSTGGNQPQHF
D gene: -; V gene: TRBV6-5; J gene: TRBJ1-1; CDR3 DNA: TGTGCCAGCAGTTACGCAGGGGTGAACACTGAAGCTTTCTTT; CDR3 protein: CASSYAGVNTEAFF
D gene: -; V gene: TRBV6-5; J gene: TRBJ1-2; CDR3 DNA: TGTGCCAGCAGTTTCTCAGGGAATGGCTACACCTTC; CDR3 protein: CASSFSGNGYTF
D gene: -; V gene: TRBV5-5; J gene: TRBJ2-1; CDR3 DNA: TGTGCCAGCAGCTTGGATACAGGCTCTAGATACAATGAGCAGTTCTTC; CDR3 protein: CASSLDTGSRYNEQFF
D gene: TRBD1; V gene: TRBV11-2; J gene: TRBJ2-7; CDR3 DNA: TGTGCCAGCAGCTTGACAGGGGGCGTGAAAAGCTACGAGCAGTACTTC; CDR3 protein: CASSLTGGVKSYEQYF
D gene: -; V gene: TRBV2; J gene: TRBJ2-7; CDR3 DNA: TGTGCCAGCGGGGCAGGGGTCTACGAGCAGTACTTC; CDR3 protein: CASGAGVYEQYF
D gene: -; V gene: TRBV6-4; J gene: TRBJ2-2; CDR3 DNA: TGTGCCAGCAGTACGTCCCCGAACACCGGGGAGCTGTTTTTT; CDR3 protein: CASSTSPNTGELFF
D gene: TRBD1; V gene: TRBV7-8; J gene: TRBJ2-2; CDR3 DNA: TGTGCCAGCAGCTCAGGGGGCCCGAACACCGGGGAGCTGTTTTTT; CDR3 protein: CASSSGGPNTGELFF